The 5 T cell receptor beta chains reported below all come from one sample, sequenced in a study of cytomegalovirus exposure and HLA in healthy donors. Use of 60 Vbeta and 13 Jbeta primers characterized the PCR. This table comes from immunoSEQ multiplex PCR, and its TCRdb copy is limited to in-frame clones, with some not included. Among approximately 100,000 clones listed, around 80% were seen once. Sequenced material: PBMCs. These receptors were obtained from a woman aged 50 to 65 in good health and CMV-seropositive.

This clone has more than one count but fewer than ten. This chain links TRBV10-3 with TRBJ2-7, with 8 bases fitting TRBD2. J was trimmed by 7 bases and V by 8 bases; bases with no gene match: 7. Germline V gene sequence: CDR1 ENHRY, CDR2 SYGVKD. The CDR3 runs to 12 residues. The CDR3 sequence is CAIGLAGREQYF. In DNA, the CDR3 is TGTGCCATCGGGCTAGCGGGTAGAGAGCAGTACTTC.

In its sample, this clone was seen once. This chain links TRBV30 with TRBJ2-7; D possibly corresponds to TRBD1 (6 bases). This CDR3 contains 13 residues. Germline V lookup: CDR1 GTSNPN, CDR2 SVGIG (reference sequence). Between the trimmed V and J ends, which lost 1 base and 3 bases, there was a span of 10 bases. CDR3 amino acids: CAWSGTDSYEQYF. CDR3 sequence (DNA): TGTGCCTGGAGTGGAACGGACAGCTACGAGCAGTACTTC. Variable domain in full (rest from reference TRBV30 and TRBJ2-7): SQTIHQWPATLVQPVGSPLSLECTVEGTSNPNLYWYRQAAGRGLQLLFYSVGIGQISSEVPQNLSASRPQDRQFILSSKKLLLSDSGFYLCAWSGTDSYEQYFGPGTRLTVT.

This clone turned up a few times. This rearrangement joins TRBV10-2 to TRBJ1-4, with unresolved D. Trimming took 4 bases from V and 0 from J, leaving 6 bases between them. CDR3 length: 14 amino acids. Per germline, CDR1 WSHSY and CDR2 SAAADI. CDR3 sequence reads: CASSVRSTNEKLFF. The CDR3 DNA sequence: TGCGCCAGCAGTGTACGGTCAACTAATGAAAAACTGTTTTTT.

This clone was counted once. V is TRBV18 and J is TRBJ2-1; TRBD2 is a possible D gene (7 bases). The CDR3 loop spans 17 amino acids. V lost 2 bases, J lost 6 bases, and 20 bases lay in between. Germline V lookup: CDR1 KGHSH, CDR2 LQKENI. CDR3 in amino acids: CASSPGRGGQGGNEQFF. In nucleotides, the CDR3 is TGTGCCAGCTCACCAGGCCGCGGGGGCCAAGGTGGCAATGAGCAGTTCTTC.

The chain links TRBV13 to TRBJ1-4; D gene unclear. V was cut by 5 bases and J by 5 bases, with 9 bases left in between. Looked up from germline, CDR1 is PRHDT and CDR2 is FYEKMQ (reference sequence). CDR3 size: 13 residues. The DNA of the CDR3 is TGTGCCAGCAGCCCCGGCAGGAATGAAAAACTGTTTTTT. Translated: CASSPGRNEKLFF.